This record concerns one T cell receptor (beta chain) sequence. What it binds is not known. UMI-labeled TRB cDNA libraries were prepared by 5' RACE. TCRdb derives one entry per CDR3 protein from the 5' RACE reads, leaving out DNA. This sample's table reports about 57,000 distinct CDR3 sequences. The data belong to a study of CXCR3-negative and CXCR3-positive naive CD8 T cells. Findings and caveats of the study: In cryopreserved cells, CXCR3 expression partially decreased, and fresh PBMCs were used in most assays. Comparison of naive CXCR3-negative and CXCR3-positive cells revealed similar TRBV-TRBJ usage, while memory cells differed.

This TCR came from a human donor in good health. Some clones in this sample may be carry-over from other donors' samples. Sequencing was done on a sample of memory CD8+ T cells from blood.

The CDR3 reads CASSGVDSPLHF. The chain couples TRBV7-9 to TRBJ1-6. The CDR3 is 12 amino acids. Germline V CDR1 and CDR2: SEHNR, FQNEAQ (reference sequence). Full variable domain (rest looked up from reference TRBV7-9 and TRBJ1-6): DTGVSQNPRHKITKRGQNVTFRCDPISEHNRLYWYRQTLGQGPEFLTYFQNEAQLEKSRLLSDRFSAERPKGSFSTLEIQRTEQGDSAMYLCASSGVDSPLHFGNGTRLTVT.